The 11 T cell receptor beta chains below come from one sample, sequenced in a study of molecular identifiers for immune sequencing clone quantification. Each CDR3 protein is one row after TCRdb ran MiXCR on the PCR reads. The sample includes some 13,000 distinct CDR3 sequences, around 15% of them seen just once. What was sequenced was naive CD8+ T cells from blood, with Jurkat cell RNA spiked in. Subset of the sample: FACS-sorted CD8+CD4-CCR7+CD45RA+ naive T cells. The receptors here all came from a human donor in good health. Some libraries in this study had Jurkat cell RNA spiked in.

As to this clonotype: Given a much more abundant clone one base away, this may be a read error. The chain joins TRBV7-9 to TRBJ1-5; possibly TRBD1 for D (5 bases). Germline V gene lookup returns CDR1 SEHNR and CDR2 FQNEAQ (reference sequence). The CDR3 runs 14 residues. The CDR3 DNA reads TGTGCCAGCAGCTTAGGCGGAGGGGATCAGCCCCGGCATTTT. Protein product: CASSLGGGDQPRHF.

To note about this clonotype: A read error may explain this, as a much larger clone is one base away. The V and J genes are TRBV27 and TRBJ2-7, with a tentative D call TRBD2 (7 bases). The length of the CDR3 is 16 residues. V dropped 6 bases and J dropped 4 bases, with 22 bases sitting between them. The germline V gene encodes CDR1 MNHEY and CDR2 SMNVEV (reference sequence). The CDR3 loop is CASRLQASRGGYEQYF. Here the CDR3 DNA reads TGTGCCAGCAGGTTACAAGCCTCTAGGGGGGGATACGAGCAGTACTTC.

On this clonotype itself: A much larger clone differs by one base, so this may be a read error. This CDR3 fails to terminate in the conserved phenylalanine or tryptophan, so it likely reflects a read error. The rearrangement links TRBV7-9 to TRBJ1-5, with 7 bases that match TRBD1. With V trimmed by 4 bases and J by 3 bases, 3 bases remained unmatched. This CDR3 has 14 amino acids. Germline V gives CDR1 SEHNR, CDR2 FQNEAQ (reference sequence). CDR3 nucleotide sequence: TGTGCCAGCAGCTCGACAGGGAACAATCAGCCCCAGCATTCT. Amino acid sequence: CASSSTGNNQPQHS.

By proportion, this clonotype is medium-sized. This rearrangement joins TRBV20-1 to TRBJ2-6; D is uncertain. The CDR3 contains 14 residues. Between the trimmed V and J ends, which lost 2 bases and 4 bases, there was a span of 9 bases. Germline CDR1 is DFQATT and CDR2 is SNEGSKA (reference sequence). DNA for the CDR3: TGCAGTGCTAGATCAGGCTCCGGGGCCAACGTCCTGACTTTC. Translated: CSARSGSGANVLTF.

This clonotype rates as medium-sized. This chain connects TRBV20-1 to TRBJ2-7, with 14 bases matching TRBD2. CDR3 length: 17 residues. V trimming: 5 bases; J trimming: 4 bases; junction bases outside the gene matches: 13. Germline V gene sequence: CDR1 DFQATT, CDR2 SNEGSKA (reference sequence). CDR3 bases: TGCAGTGCTTTGGGACTAGCGGGAGCGTTAAACTGGTACGAGCAGTACTTC. Protein product: CSALGLAGALNWYEQYF.

This clonotype is medium-sized. The J gene is TRBJ2-3, the V gene TRBV12-3 or TRBV12-4; 7 nucleotides match TRBD2. The CDR3 length is 14 residues. The junction had 6 bases not matched to a gene; V was cut back by 5 bases and J by 4 bases. The CDR3 DNA reads TGTGCCAGCAGTCCTTTTCGGGGGGCAGATACGCAGTATTTT. Its protein product is CASSPFRGADTQYF.

This clonotype was detected many times. The V call is TRBV7-8, the J call TRBJ2-1; 13 bases agree with TRBD2. The germline CDR1 and CDR2 sequences are SGHVS and FQNEAQ. This CDR3 contains 18 residues. The V gene end was trimmed by 3 bases and the J gene end by 2 bases; junction bases not matched to a gene: 7. The CDR3 coding sequence is TGTGCCAGCAGCTTGGGGACTAGCGGGACCAACGCCTACAATGAGCAGTTCTTC. This sequence encodes CASSLGTSGTNAYNEQFF.

On this clonotype: Possible read error: a much larger clone is one base away. CDR3 region: CASRRYWGTGTDEQYF. In nucleotides, the CDR3 is TGTGCCAGCAGACGATATTGGGGGACTGGCACCGACGAGCAGTACTTC. This sequence joins TRBV27 and TRBJ2-7, with D perhaps matching TRBD2 (6 bases). Germline V gene data show CDR1 as MNHEY and CDR2 as SMNVEV (reference sequence). Trimming shortened V by 6 bases and J by 5 bases, and 23 bases separated the two germline ends. This CDR3 spans 16 amino acids.

The sample holds many counts of this clonotype. The rearrangement uses TRBV6-5 and TRBJ2-7; possible D gene TRBD2, 5 bases. Per germline, CDR1 MNHEY and CDR2 SVGAGI. CDR3 size: 14 residues. Between the trimmed V and J ends, which lost 5 bases and 1 base, there was a span of 12 bases. CDR3 region: CASSPVLGSYEQYF. For the CDR3, the DNA is TGTGCCAGCAGTCCCGTACTAGGTTCCTACGAGCAGTACTTC.

This clonotype has a count of ten or more. V usage is TRBV9 and J usage is TRBJ2-7; the match to TRBD2 covers 12 bases. CDR3 length equals 17 residues. V lost 4 bases and J lost 6; bases outside the gene matches: 14. Germline CDR1 reads SGDLS; CDR2 reads YYNGEE. CDR3: CASSLRGLAGISSEQYF. The DNA for the CDR3 is TGTGCCAGCAGCTTAAGAGGACTAGCGGGGATTTCTTCCGAGCAGTACTTC.

Details on this clonotype: A read error may be the cause here, since a much bigger clone is one base away. The J gene is TRBJ2-7, the V gene TRBV7-3; tentative D call: TRBD2 (6 bases). CDR1 and CDR2 (germline): SGHTA, FQGTGA. The CDR3 consists of 14 residues. Written as DNA, the CDR3 is TGTGCCAGCAGCCCAGCCGGGGGTTCCTACGAGCAGTGCTTC. Protein: CASSPAGGSYEQCF.